The subject of this entry is one T cell receptor (beta chain). The sequencing template was cDNA reverse transcribed from extracted RNA. Using immunoSEQ multiplex PCR, the repertoire was profiled, and TCRdb retains in-frame clones only, with some absent. The data contain around 270,000 clones, about three fifths of them singletons. The record originates from a study of CD8+ T cells in alopecia areata. Study context: Twice a day, 5 to 10 mg of oral tofacitinib was administered to treated patients.

Treatment denoted: oral pan-JAK inhibitor, 5-10 mg twice daily. Both CD4+ and CD8+ T cells were separated by sorting PBMCs. The sequenced sample was CD4+ T cells sorted from blood, obtained at week 24, from a patient treated with tofacitinib. The clonotype originates from a human donor with alopecia areata.

This CDR3 is CASSLVSGYGYTF. Written as DNA, the CDR3 is TGTGCCAGCAGCTTGGTGAGCGGCTATGGCTACACCTTC. This chain uses TRBV5-6 with TRBJ1-2; D is unresolved. Germline CDR1 is SGHDT and CDR2 is YYEEEE. CDR3 length equals 13 residues. Trimming removed 0 bases at V and 4 bases at J, with 7 bases between.